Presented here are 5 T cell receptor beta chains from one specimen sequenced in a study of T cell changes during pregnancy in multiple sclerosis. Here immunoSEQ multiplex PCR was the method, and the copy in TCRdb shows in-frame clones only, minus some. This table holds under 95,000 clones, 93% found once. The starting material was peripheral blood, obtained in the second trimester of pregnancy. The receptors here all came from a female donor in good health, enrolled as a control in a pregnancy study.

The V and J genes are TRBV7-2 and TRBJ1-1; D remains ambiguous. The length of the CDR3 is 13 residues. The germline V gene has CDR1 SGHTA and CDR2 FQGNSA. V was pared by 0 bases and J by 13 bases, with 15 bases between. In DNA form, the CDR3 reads TGTGCCAGCAGCTTAGCGGGTGCGCAGGAGGGTTTCTTT. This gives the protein CASSLAGAQEGFF.

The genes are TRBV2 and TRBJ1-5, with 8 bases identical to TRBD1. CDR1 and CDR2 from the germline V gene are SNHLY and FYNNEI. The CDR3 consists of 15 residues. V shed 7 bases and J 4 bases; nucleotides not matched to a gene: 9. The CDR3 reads CASKDRDGWNQPQHF. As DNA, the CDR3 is TGTGCCAGCAAGGACAGGGACGGGTGGAATCAGCCCCAGCATTTT.

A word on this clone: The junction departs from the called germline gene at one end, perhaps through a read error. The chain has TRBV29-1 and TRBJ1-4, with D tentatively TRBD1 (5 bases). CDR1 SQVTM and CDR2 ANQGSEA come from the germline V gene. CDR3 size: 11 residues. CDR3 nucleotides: TGCAGCGTTGAAGAAGGCGGACACAGGTATTTT. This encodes CSVEEGGHRYF. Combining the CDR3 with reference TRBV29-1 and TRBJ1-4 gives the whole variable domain SAVISQKPSRDICQRGTSLTIQCQVDSQVTMMFWYRQQPGQSLTLIATANQGSEATYESGFVIDKFPISRPNLTFSTLTVSNMSPEDSSIYLCSVEEGGHRYFGSGTQLSVL.

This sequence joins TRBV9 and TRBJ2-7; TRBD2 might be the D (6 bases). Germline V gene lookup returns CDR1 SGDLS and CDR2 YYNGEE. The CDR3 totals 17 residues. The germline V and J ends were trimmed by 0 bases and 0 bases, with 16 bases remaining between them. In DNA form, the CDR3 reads TGTGCCAGCAGCGTAGGGGGGGAGGTACGGAACTCCTACGAGCAGTACTTC. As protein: CASSVGGEVRNSYEQYF.

The CDR3 region has the DNA TGTGCCAGCCGGACGGGGGGGCTTTCTGGAAACACCATATATTTT. Encoded protein: CASRTGGLSGNTIYF. V usage is TRBV2 and J usage is TRBJ1-3, with D possibly matching TRBD1 (6 bases). CDR3 length: 15 amino acids. V lost 8 bases, J lost 1 base, and 15 bases lay in between. Per the germline V gene, CDR1 is SNHLY and CDR2 is FYNNEI.